The next 15 T cell receptor beta chains were all read from a single sample in a study of blood T cell repertoires in COVID-19. The method was immunoSEQ multiplex PCR; TCRdb's version includes in-frame clones alone and lacks a portion of them. This table has some 180,000 clones, about 80% appearing once. Material for sequencing was peripheral blood. These receptors originate from a man between 65 and 85 years old with active or convalescent COVID-19.

This clone was observed once. The chain employs TRBV5-1 and TRBJ1-1; 9 nucleotides line up with TRBD1. The CDR3 runs to 14 residues. Germline V gene sequence: CDR1 SGHRS, CDR2 YFSETQ. V lost 7 bases to trimming and J lost 4 bases; unmatched junction nucleotides: 8. The CDR3 DNA sequence: TGCGCCAGCGGACGGACAGGGGAGACCACTGAAGCTTTCTTT. Protein sequence: CASGRTGETTEAFF.

V usage is TRBV27 and J usage is TRBJ2-7; TRBD2 matches at 7 bases. The V gene's germline CDR1 is MNHEY and CDR2 SMNVEV (reference sequence). The trim removed 8 bases at V and 3 bases at J, leaving 10 bases unmatched. This CDR3 comprises 14 residues. CDR3 residues: CASASLADFYEQYF. The CDR3, as DNA: TGTGCCAGCGCCTCCCTAGCGGATTTCTACGAGCAGTACTTC.

The rearrangement joins TRBV7-2 to TRBJ1-1; D gene uncertain. This CDR3 contains 12 residues. Germline CDR1 is SGHTA and CDR2 is FQGNSA. Trimming pared 0 bases from V and 6 bases from J, leaving 5 bases between. The CDR3 bases are TGTGCCAGCAGCTTAGCCCTCTCTGAAGCTTTCTTT. As protein: CASSLALSEAFF.

V gene TRBV28 combines with J gene TRBJ2-1; maybe TRBD2 (7 bases). The germline V gene has CDR1 MDHEN and CDR2 SYDVKM. The germline V and J ends were trimmed by 7 bases and 0 bases, with 16 bases remaining between them. The CDR3 totals 16 residues. CDR3 amino acids: CASTLGGAVSYNEQFF. The DNA for the CDR3 is TGTGCCAGCACTCTAGGGGGGGCCGTCTCCTACAATGAGCAGTTCTTC.

The chain recombines TRBV5-1 with TRBJ1-2; D is ambiguous. Trimming cost V 1 base and J 0 bases, with 10 bases left between them. The CDR3 extends over 15 amino acids. Germline V gene data show CDR1 as SGHRS and CDR2 as YFSETQ. CDR3 amino acids: CASSLFGVTNYGYTF. CDR3 bases: TGCGCCAGCAGCTTGTTCGGGGTGACTAACTATGGCTACACCTTC.

The chain has TRBV27 and TRBJ1-4; D possibly corresponds to TRBD1 (5 bases). Germline V gives CDR1 MNHEY, CDR2 SMNVEV (reference sequence). The CDR3 is made up of 14 amino acids. V shed 8 bases and J shed 5 bases, with 15 bases lying between them. DNA for the CDR3: TGTGCCAGCCGGGGGGGGACGGTGAATGAAAAACTGTTTTTT. It encodes CASRGGTVNEKLFF.

This clone was seen a single time. The V and J genes are TRBV7-9 and TRBJ1-6; TRBD1 matches at 7 bases. Germline V gene sequence: CDR1 SEHNR, CDR2 FQNEAQ (reference sequence). This CDR3 has 16 amino acids. The V segment lost 3 bases and the J segment 8 bases; nucleotides outside the gene matches: 10. CDR3 bases: TGTGCCAGCAGCTTGGTCCGGGACAGACATTATTCACCCCTCCACTTT. Its protein product is CASSLVRDRHYSPLHF.

This chain joins TRBV4-3 and TRBJ2-7; TRBD1 matches 9 bases. V was clipped by 0 bases and J by 2 bases; unmatched bases: 5. CDR3 length: 16 residues. Germline V lookup: CDR1 LGHNA, CDR2 YSLEER. CDR3 protein: CASSQDRDRVTYEQYF. The CDR3 coding sequence is TGCGCCAGCAGCCAAGACCGGGACAGGGTCACCTACGAGCAGTACTTC.

This clone has more than one count but fewer than ten. The gene calls are TRBV6-2 or TRBV6-3 and TRBJ1-1; 8 bases fit TRBD1. Germline assignment: CDR1 MNHEY and CDR2 SVGEGT. This CDR3 has 14 amino acids. Trimming removed 4 bases from V and 5 bases from J; junction bases left unmatched: 6. The CDR3 nucleotides are TGTGCCAGCAGTTCGACAGGGGTAGGGACTGAAGCTTTCTTT. This gives the protein CASSSTGVGTEAFF.

The V and J genes are TRBV19 and TRBJ2-2; D perhaps matches TRBD1 (5 bases). The germline V gene encodes CDR1 LNHDA and CDR2 SQIVND (reference sequence). This CDR3 is 13 amino acids long. The V end was cut by 5 bases, the J end by 7 bases, with 11 bases between. The CDR3 nucleotides are TGTGCCAGTAGTGTCCAGGGCTACGGGGAGCTGTTTTTT. It is translated as CASSVQGYGELFF.

The rearrangement joins TRBV6-1 to TRBJ1-2; tentatively, D is TRBD1 (5 bases). The CDR3 is 13 amino acids. Germline-derived CDR1 and CDR2 are MNHNS and SASEGT. V gave up 2 bases and J gave up 4 bases, with 8 bases separating them. CDR3 amino acids: CASSERDFYGYTF. In DNA form, the CDR3 reads TGTGCCAGCAGTGAAAGGGACTTCTATGGCTACACCTTC.

The chain employs TRBV27 and TRBJ1-1; 8 bases map to TRBD1. Germline V gene lookup returns CDR1 MNHEY and CDR2 SMNVEV (reference sequence). V was clipped by 3 bases and J by 5 bases; unmatched bases: 5. CDR3 size: 14 residues. The CDR3 reads CASSLQGAWTEAFF. CDR3 nucleotides: TGTGCCAGCAGTTTGCAGGGGGCTTGGACTGAAGCTTTCTTT.

This clone has only one observation. The V call is TRBV5-1, the J call TRBJ2-7; 8 nucleotides agree with TRBD1. The junction had 8 bases not matched to a gene; V was cut back by 0 bases and J by 0 bases. The CDR3 has 17 residues. The germline gives CDR1 SGHRS, CDR2 YFSETQ. The chain's CDR3 is CASSLGSDRVSSYEQYF. Written as DNA, the CDR3 is TGCGCCAGCAGCTTGGGCTCGGACAGGGTTAGCTCCTACGAGCAGTACTTC.

This sequence joins TRBV5-4 and TRBJ2-3, with 11 bases fitting TRBD2. The CDR3 extends over 18 amino acids. The V segment lost 3 bases and the J segment 0 bases; nucleotides outside the gene matches: 9. CDR1 is SGHNT and CDR2 is YYREEE in the germline V gene (reference sequence). The CDR3 coding sequence is TGTGCCAGCAGCTCGCATACTAGCGGGAGAGGTAGCACAGATACGCAGTATTTT. It encodes CASSSHTSGRGSTDTQYF.

The J gene is TRBJ1-4, the V gene TRBV29-1, with D possibly being TRBD1 (6 bases). V was cut by 3 bases and J by 4 bases, with 12 bases left in between. The CDR3 has 14 residues. Germline CDR1 is SQVTM and CDR2 is ANQGSEA. CDR3 loop: CSVDVGAINEKLFF. CDR3 in DNA: TGCAGCGTTGACGTGGGGGCGATTAATGAAAAACTGTTTTTT. Full variable domain (missing parts from reference TRBV29-1 and TRBJ1-4): SAVISQKPSRDICQRGTSLTIQCQVDSQVTMMFWYRQQPGQSLTLIATANQGSEATYESGFVIDKFPISRPNLTFSTLTVSNMSPEDSSIYLCSVDVGAINEKLFFGSGTQLSVL.